Sequencing of this T cell receptor beta chain was carried out in a study of control samples from healthy donors and cancer patients. Assay: immunoSEQ multiplex PCR; the TCRdb copy retains only in-frame clones and omits some. The repertoire holds 150,000 to 200,000 clones, with 90% to 95% as singletons. Germline V gene data show CDR1 as GTSNPN and CDR2 as SVGIG (reference sequence). Trimming cost V 6 bases and J 8 bases; bases outside gene matches: 3. The CDR3 sequence is 10 residues long. This rearrangement joins TRBV30 to TRBJ1-1, with 7 nucleotides matching TRBD1. This TCR was sampled from a woman in her thirties or forties in good health. Material for sequencing was blood. This CDR3 is CACGTVEAFF. CDR3 coding DNA: TGTGCCTGCGGGACAGTAGAAGCTTTCTTT.